These 21 T cell receptor beta chains originate from one sample sequenced in a study of T-cell reconstitution after alpha-beta-depleted transplantation in children. Unique molecular identifiers were used to barcode this TCRbeta library. MiXCR was run by TCRdb on the PCR reads, yielding one entry per CDR3 protein. The sample contains roughly 100,000 distinct CDR3 sequences, about 8% of which appear only once. The specimen was PBMCs from the stem cell graft donor, collected from the stem cell graft. These receptors came from a human donor who donated a stem cell graft to a child with congenital amegakaryocytic thrombocytopenia.

In its sample, this clonotype was seen a few times. This chain connects TRBV20-1 to TRBJ2-7; no reliable D call. This CDR3 is built from 12 residues. Per germline, CDR1 DFQATT and CDR2 SNEGSKA (reference sequence). V was cut by 6 bases and J by 3 bases, with 12 bases left in between. CDR3 in amino acids: CSATAGYYEQYF. The CDR3 region has the DNA TGCAGTGCCACCGCAGGCTACTACGAGCAGTACTTC.

This clonotype came up many times. The chain recombines TRBV2 with TRBJ2-5; no clear D gene. Germline values: CDR1 SNHLY, CDR2 FYNNEI. The CDR3 sequence is 11 residues long. Between the trimmed V and J ends, which lost 2 bases and 12 bases, there was a span of 10 bases. As DNA, the CDR3 is TGTGCCAGCAGTGAATGGGCCAACAAGTACTTC. Translation: CASSEWANKYF.

This clonotype came up many times. The chain uses TRBV2 and TRBJ1-2; D possibly corresponds to TRBD1 (5 bases). Trimming took 5 bases from V and 11 from J, leaving 12 bases between them. The CDR3 is 11 amino acids. Germline-derived CDR1 and CDR2 are SNHLY and FYNNEI. This CDR3 is CASSQYGGYTF. CDR3 bases: TGTGCCAGCAGTCAATACGGGGGTTACACCTTC.

This clonotype was seen many times. The chain recombines TRBV5-1 with TRBJ2-1, with 8 bases aligning to TRBD2. This CDR3 comprises 19 residues. Unmatched junction bases numbered 11, after V lost 0 bases and J lost 0 bases. Looked up from germline, CDR1 is SGHRS and CDR2 is YFSETQ. CDR3 DNA sequence: TGCGCCAGCAGCTTGGGAGCTAGCGGGCCTCCTAGCTCCTACAATGAGCAGTTCTTC. This encodes CASSLGASGPPSSYNEQFF.

This clonotype came up many times. This chain joins TRBV20-1 and TRBJ1-1; unclear D gene. Germline CDR1 is DFQATT and CDR2 is SNEGSKA (reference sequence). The CDR3 is made up of 13 amino acids. The ends were cut back, 0 bases at V and 6 bases at J, with 11 bases in the middle. The DNA of the CDR3 is TGCAGTGCTAGAGATCGTGAGGGCCCTGAAGCTTTCTTT. Protein sequence: CSARDREGPEAFF.

This clonotype was seen repeatedly, ten times or more. The chain carries TRBV6-6 and TRBJ1-4; D is ambiguous. V lost 2 bases, J lost 6 bases, and 1 base lay in between. Germline V lookup: CDR1 MNHNY, CDR2 SVGAGI (reference sequence). CDR3 length: 11 amino acids. In nucleotides, the CDR3 is TGTGCCAGCAGTTACGATGAAAAACTGTTTTTT. Protein product: CASSYDEKLFF.

This clonotype was detected ten times or more. The chain employs TRBV5-1 and TRBJ2-1; 10 nucleotides agree with TRBD2. V dropped 0 bases and J dropped 6; count of bases not matched to a gene: 6. The germline CDR1 and CDR2 sequences are SGHRS and YFSETQ. The CDR3 is made up of 16 amino acids. CDR3: CASSLEASGSGNEQFF. The CDR3 region has the DNA TGCGCCAGCAGCTTGGAGGCTAGCGGGAGTGGCAATGAGCAGTTCTTC. Drawing the rest from reference TRBV5-1 and TRBJ2-1, the complete variable domain is KAGVTQTPRYLIKTRGQQVTLSCSPISGHRSVSWYQQTPGQGLQFLFEYFSETQRNKGNFPGRFSGRQFSNSRSEMNVSTLELGDSALYLCASSLEASGSGNEQFFGPGTRLTVL.

This clonotype has ten or more counts. Being one base from a much bigger clone, this may be a read error. The V gene is TRBV29-1, the J gene TRBJ2-6; weak D call: TRBD1 (5 bases). Germline V gene lookup returns CDR1 SQVTM and CDR2 ANQGSEA. The CDR3 extends over 16 amino acids. The CDR3 nucleotides read TGCAGCGCTGCCCGAGATACCGACTCTGGGGCCAACGGCCTGACTTTC. Protein product: CSAARDTDSGANGLTF.

In this sample, this clonotype turned up many times. The J gene is TRBJ2-5, the V gene TRBV20-1; 8 bases agree with TRBD2. Germline V lookup: CDR1 DFQATT, CDR2 SNEGSKA (reference sequence). V trimming: 3 bases; J trimming: 4 bases; junction bases outside the gene matches: 10. The CDR3 is made up of 15 amino acids. CDR3 protein: CSASGNGGATETQYF. The CDR3 DNA follows: TGCAGTGCTAGTGGGAACGGGGGGGCCACAGAGACCCAGTACTTC.

The sample holds many counts of this clonotype. The rearrangement uses TRBV6-1 and TRBJ2-2; 8 bases are shared with TRBD1. The CDR3 is made up of 16 amino acids. V was pared by 5 bases and J by 6 bases, with 11 bases of the junction left unmatched. Germline assignment: CDR1 MNHNS and CDR2 SASEGT. Written as DNA, the CDR3 is TGTGCCAGCAGTACGGACAGGGAGAACACCGCCGGGGAGCTGTTTTTT. Translated, it gives CASSTDRENTAGELFF.

This clonotype was detected ten times or more. The V call is TRBV4-2, the J call TRBJ1-1; D remains unclear. Trimming shortened V by 4 bases and J by 3 bases, and 18 bases separated the two germline ends. CDR1 LGHNA and CDR2 YNFKEQ come from the germline V gene. The CDR3 has 16 residues. CDR3 sequence reads: CASSLTMGEADTEAFF. CDR3 bases: TGTGCCAGCAGCCTTACAATGGGTGAAGCGGACACTGAAGCTTTCTTT.

This clonotype was seen many times. The chain recombines TRBV28 with TRBJ1-5; D unclear. The CDR3 has 15 amino acids. Looked up from germline, CDR1 is MDHEN and CDR2 is SYDVKM. Trimming cost V 3 bases and J 0 bases, with 9 bases left between them. In DNA, the CDR3 is TGTGCCAGCAGTTTGCCCAGTCCTAGCAATCAGCCCCAGCATTTT. It codes for CASSLPSPSNQPQHF. Based on the CDR3 plus reference TRBV28 and TRBJ1-5, the full variable domain is DVKVTQSSRYLVKRTGEKVFLECVQDMDHENMFWYRQDPGLGLRLIYFSYDVKMKEKGDIPEGYSVSREKKERFSLILESASTNQTSMYLCASSLPSPSNQPQHFGDGTRLSIL.

This clonotype was recorded many times. The rearrangement joins TRBV11-3 to TRBJ2-4, with 8 bases matching TRBD2. The CDR3 contains 15 residues. Per germline, CDR1 SGHNT and CDR2 YENEEA. V lost 5 bases and J lost 4; bases outside the gene matches: 7. The CDR3 is CASSPSSGPKNIQYF. The CDR3 DNA follows: TGTGCCAGCAGCCCCTCTAGCGGGCCGAAAAACATTCAGTACTTC.

This clonotype was observed at least ten times. J is TRBJ2-1 and V is TRBV20-1, with 7 bases lining up with TRBD1. CDR3 length: 12 residues. V shed 8 bases and J 4 bases; nucleotides not matched to a gene: 5. The V gene's germline CDR1 is DFQATT and CDR2 SNEGSKA (reference sequence). The CDR3 coding sequence is TGCAGTTCCGGGACAGAGTACAATGAGCAGTTCTTC. Encoded protein: CSSGTEYNEQFF.

This clonotype was recorded at least ten times. CDR3 amino acids: CASSLGQSGTQYF. The CDR3 nucleotides read TGCGCCAGCAGCTTGGGCCAATCGGGGACCCAGTACTTC. V gene TRBV5-1 combines with J gene TRBJ2-5; the D is unclear. This CDR3 is 13 amino acids long. Germline loops: CDR1 SGHRS, CDR2 YFSETQ. Trimming removed 0 bases from V and 7 bases from J, with 10 bases in between.

This clonotype was observed at least ten times. The chain has TRBV29-1 and TRBJ2-7; the D gene is possibly TRBD2 (5 bases). The CDR3 is 11 amino acids. Germline CDR1 reads SQVTM; CDR2 reads ANQGSEA. Trimming took 3 bases from V and 7 from J, leaving 10 bases between them. The CDR3 here is CSVDRGYEQYF. The DNA for the CDR3 is TGCAGCGTTGATCGGGGTTATGAGCAGTACTTC.

This clonotype was recorded at least ten times. This chain uses TRBV12-3 or TRBV12-4 with TRBJ1-2; D uncertain. CDR3 size: 14 residues. V lost 6 bases and J lost 8, with 19 bases in between. The CDR3 coding sequence is TGTGCCAGCAGCCTAACACGGGAGGGTAGCGGCTACACCTTC. It encodes CASSLTREGSGYTF.

Many counts were recorded for this clonotype. The chain employs TRBV27 and TRBJ1-2; D uncertain. The CDR3 loop spans 12 amino acids. The germline V gene encodes CDR1 MNHEY and CDR2 SMNVEV (reference sequence). The ends were cut back, 7 bases at V and 5 bases at J, with 11 bases in the middle. This CDR3 reads CASKGEDYGYTF. The CDR3 coding sequence is TGTGCCAGCAAGGGAGAGGATTATGGCTACACCTTC.

This clonotype came up many times. The chain joins TRBV7-3 to TRBJ2-5; TRBD1 aligns across 11 bases. Germline V gives CDR1 SGHTA, CDR2 FQGTGA. The CDR3 loop spans 16 amino acids. V shed 3 bases and J 3 bases; nucleotides not matched to a gene: 6. The CDR3 DNA sequence: TGTGCCAGCAGCTTTGGGACAGGGGGAGGGGAAGAGACCCAGTACTTC. Its protein product is CASSFGTGGGEETQYF.

Many counts were recorded for this clonotype. The chain has TRBV20-1 and TRBJ1-1, with 9 bases fitting TRBD1. From germline, CDR1 is DFQATT and CDR2 SNEGSKA (reference sequence). The CDR3 consists of 15 residues. J was trimmed by 6 bases and V by 6 bases; bases with no gene match: 14. The CDR3 DNA sequence: TGCAGTGCGACTCCGGGACAGGGATGGGGCGCTGAAGCTTTCTTT. The encoded protein is CSATPGQGWGAEAFF.

This clonotype has a count of ten or more. This rearrangement joins TRBV11-2 to TRBJ2-4, with D possibly called TRBD1 or TRBD2 (5 bases each). Germline CDR1 SGHAT, CDR2 FQNNGV. Trimming pared 4 bases from V and 8 bases from J, leaving 21 bases between. The CDR3 is 16 amino acids. CDR3 sequence: CASSWWGRTERDIQYF. The CDR3 nucleotides are TGTGCCAGCAGCTGGTGGGGACGGACCGAGAGGGACATTCAGTACTTC.